Given below is one TCR beta chain in context. There is no known antigen for this receptor. No base-level quality is on record; no much larger clone is a single base apart. The germline V gene provides CDR1 LGHNT and CDR2 FRNRAP. Measured from the cysteine to the phenylalanine, the CDR3 is 15 residues long. Here the CDR3 DNA is all that survives: 45 bases in frame from base 1. V loses 2 bases at its end and J loses 7 bases; junction bases beyond the gene matches: 5. The sample belongs to a study of blood T cell repertoires in COVID-19 (TCRdb year 2020). At the level of the whole study: Samples from collaborators originated in the United States, Italy and Spain and spanned both the acute and convalescent phases of COVID-19. The material from the prospective study consisted of cDNA or gDNA derived from T cells, B-cell-depleted T cells, or PBMCs. Deeply sampled blood TCRbeta repertoires from subjects exposed to, actively infected with, or recovered from COVID-19 were included in the dataset. The repertoires were released in a freely available public database meant as a resource for research on the immune response to SARS-CoV-2. The samples were drawn from two sources: the first 160 participants of the ongoing ImmuneRACE study, and 950 to 1,500 subjects contributed by 6 global collaborators. A de-identified subject ID, COVID-19 status, age in years and sex were almost always included in the sample metadata. Where available, HLA class I and class II types were obtained from metadata supplied by the sample provider rather than from assay-based typing. The full study reports these points: Clinical and demographic metadata were provided uncurated, with the amount varying by source and participant.

A second Seattle source provided samples from volunteer blood donors who had recovered from COVID-19. Whole blood was collected in K2EDTA tubes by collaborating institutions according to the institutions' own protocols. For TCRbeta analysis, collaborators shipped samples as frozen whole blood, isolated PBMCs, or DNA extracted from either of those sample types. The immunoSEQ Assay, a bias-controlled multiplex PCR, was used to amplify TCRbeta CDR3 regions from genomic DNA. Per the authors' processing: The number of nucleated cells in each sample was estimated by amplification of reference gene primers within the assay. To quantify the absolute abundance of each unique TCRbeta CDR3 rearrangement, sequence reads were collapsed and filtered. For each sample, productive Simpson clonality was calculated as the square root of Simpson's diversity index over productive rearrangements. Held by TCRdb, this immuneACCESS table contains in-frame sequences only and omits some clones. Under half of the omission traces to an unresolved V gene where checked; the cause of the rest is unknown. V and J calls and clone size are copied from that table; D and trimming were computed from the DNA. The sample table shows 150,000 to 200,000 clones, and 70% to 90% are seen once. 1.5% to 2% of the sample is taken by the ten largest.

This receptor was obtained from a man between 18 and 35 years old who had recovered from COVID-19. Sample: peripheral blood. The chain was built from TRBV12-5 and TRBJ2-2, and 9 bases in between align with TRBD2. The encoded CDR3 is CASGLSLAGIGELFF. The DNA sequence is given as TGTGCTAGTGGTTTGTCGCTAGCGGGAATCGGGGAGCTGTTTTTT.